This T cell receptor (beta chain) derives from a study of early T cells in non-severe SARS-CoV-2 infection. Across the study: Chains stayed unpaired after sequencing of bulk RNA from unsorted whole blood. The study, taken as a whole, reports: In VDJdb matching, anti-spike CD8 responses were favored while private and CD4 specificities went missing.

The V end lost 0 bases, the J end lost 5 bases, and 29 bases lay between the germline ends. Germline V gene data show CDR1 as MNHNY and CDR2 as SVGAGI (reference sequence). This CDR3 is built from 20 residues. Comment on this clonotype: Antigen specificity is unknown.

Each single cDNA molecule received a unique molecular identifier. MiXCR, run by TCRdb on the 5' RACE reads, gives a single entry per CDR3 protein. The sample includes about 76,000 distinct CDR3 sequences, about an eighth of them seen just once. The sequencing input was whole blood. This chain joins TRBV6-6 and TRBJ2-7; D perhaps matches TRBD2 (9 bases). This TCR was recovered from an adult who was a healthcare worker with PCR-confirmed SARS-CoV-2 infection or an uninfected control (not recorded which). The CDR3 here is CASSYSATGAGTSPRNEQYF. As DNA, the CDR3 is TGTGCCAGCAGTTACTCGGCGACAGGGGCCGGGACTAGCCCCAGAAACGAGCAGTACTTC.